Below are 14 T cell receptor beta chains sequenced from a single sample in a study of T cell responses to AZD1222 COVID-19 vaccine. Using immunoSEQ multiplex PCR, the repertoire was profiled, and TCRdb retains in-frame clones only, with some absent. The sample includes 80,000 or so clones, roughly 90% of them seen just once. Sequencing was performed on peripheral blood, taken 28 days after the second AZD1222 dose. The receptors derive from an adult who received the AZD1222 COVID-19 vaccine.

The gene calls are TRBV10-2 and TRBJ2-1, with 7 bases lining up with TRBD2. V shed 2 bases, J shed 1 base, and the junction held 2 bases outside the gene matches. This CDR3 has 15 residues. In germline, CDR1 is WSHSY, CDR2 SAAADI. Written as DNA, the CDR3 is TGCGCCAGCAGTGAGGAGGGAGGGTCCTACAATGAGCAGTTCTTC. As protein: CASSEEGGSYNEQFF.

This clone was seen more than once but under ten times. This rearrangement joins TRBV6-4 to TRBJ2-1; D perhaps matches TRBD1 (6 bases). Looked up from germline, CDR1 is MRHNA and CDR2 is SNTAGT. The CDR3 has 13 amino acids. V was clipped by 6 bases and J by 9 bases, with 15 bases between them. The CDR3 nucleotides read TGTGCCAGCAGCCTTACAGGGTTGAGTGAGCAGTTCTTC. Translated: CASSLTGLSEQFF.

In its sample, this clone was seen a few times. The V call is TRBV29-1, the J call TRBJ1-1; 8 bases map to TRBD1. The ends lost 4 bases at V and 1 base at J; junction bases unmatched: 5. The CDR3 has 14 amino acids. Per germline, CDR1 SQVTM and CDR2 ANQGSEA. CDR3 residues: CSVAQGASNTEAFF. The CDR3 region has the DNA TGCAGCGTTGCCCAGGGGGCCTCGAACACTGAAGCTTTCTTT.

V gene TRBV5-1 combines with J gene TRBJ1-2; D is unresolved. Germline V gene data show CDR1 as SGHRS and CDR2 as YFSETQ. The V gene lost 2 bases and the J gene lost 0 bases, with 5 bases spanning the gap. The CDR3 is made up of 13 amino acids. CDR3: CASSFTANYGYTF. The CDR3 bases are TGCGCCAGCAGCTTTACGGCTAACTATGGCTACACCTTC.

The chain joins TRBV9 to TRBJ2-1; TRBD2 matches 9 bases. Germline V lookup: CDR1 SGDLS, CDR2 YYNGEE. This CDR3 is built from 16 residues. The junction had 10 bases not matched to a gene; V was cut back by 5 bases and J by 4 bases. The CDR3 coding sequence is TGTGCCAGCAGTCCGTCGGCTAGCGGGATGTACAATGAGCAGTTCTTC. Its protein is CASSPSASGMYNEQFF. The full variable domain, rest sourced from reference TRBV9 and TRBJ2-1, is DSGVTQTPKHLITATGQRVTLRCSPRSGDLSVYWYQQSLDQGLQFLIQYYNGEERAKGNILERFSAQQFPDLHSELNLSSLELGDSALYFCASSPSASGMYNEQFFGPGTRLTVL.

The chain combines TRBV6-2 or TRBV6-3 with TRBJ1-6; D remains ambiguous. Trimming removed 0 bases from V and 8 bases from J, with 20 bases in between. The germline V gene encodes CDR1 MNHEY and CDR2 SVGEGT. This CDR3 has 18 residues. For the CDR3, the DNA is TGTGCCAGCAGTTACTCACTATGGGCCGGGGAAGGAGATTCACCCCTCCACTTT. As protein: CASSYSLWAGEGDSPLHF.

The chain is built from TRBV29-1 and TRBJ2-3, with 9 bases that match TRBD1. Germline V lookup: CDR1 SQVTM, CDR2 ANQGSEA. Trimming removed 7 bases from V and 3 bases from J; junction bases left unmatched: 11. The CDR3 is 15 residues long. The CDR3 coding sequence is TGCAGCGCCAATCCCGGGGGACAGGGAACAGATACGCAGTATTTT. Translation gives CSANPGGQGTDTQYF.

The chain links TRBV6-1 to TRBJ1-1, with 8 positions matching TRBD1. This CDR3 comprises 14 residues. Germline V gene sequence: CDR1 MNHNS, CDR2 SASEGT. With V trimmed by 0 bases and J by 8 bases, 5 bases remained unmatched. Here the CDR3 reads CASSEALGTGEAFF. The DNA for the CDR3 is TGTGCCAGCAGTGAAGCGCTGGGGACAGGCGAAGCTTTCTTT.

The chain employs TRBV18 and TRBJ1-6; D is undetermined. CDR1 is KGHSH and CDR2 is LQKENI in the germline V gene. The CDR3 has 14 residues. The germline V and J ends were trimmed by 1 base and 4 bases, with 5 bases remaining between them. CDR3 residues: CASSPRVYNSPLHF. CDR3 nucleotide sequence: TGTGCCAGCTCACCACGGGTTTATAATTCACCCCTCCACTTT.

The V call is TRBV6-6, the J call TRBJ2-7; the match to TRBD2 covers 10 bases. V was clipped by 0 bases and J by 5 bases; unmatched bases: 4. The CDR3 consists of 15 residues. Germline V gene data show CDR1 as MNHNY and CDR2 as SVGAGI (reference sequence). The DNA for the CDR3 is TGTGCCAGCAGTTACTCGCCTAGCGGGAGACACGAGCAGTACTTC. Amino acids: CASSYSPSGRHEQYF.

The chain combines TRBV5-1 with TRBJ2-1; 9 bases map to TRBD2. The germline V gene encodes CDR1 SGHRS and CDR2 YFSETQ. Trimming removed 5 bases from V and 1 base from J; junction bases left unmatched: 4. The CDR3 covers 15 residues. DNA of the CDR3: TGCGCCAGCAGGGCGGGAGGGAGGTCCTACAATGAGCAGTTCTTC. Residues: CASRAGGRSYNEQFF.

This rearrangement joins TRBV5-1 to TRBJ2-6; D may correspond to TRBD1 or TRBD2 (5 bases each). Germline values: CDR1 SGHRS, CDR2 YFSETQ. Trimming shortened V by 7 bases and J by 4 bases, and 9 bases separated the two germline ends. The CDR3 is made up of 13 amino acids. This CDR3 is CASLGTGANVLTF. DNA of the CDR3: TGCGCCAGCTTAGGGACGGGGGCCAACGTCCTGACTTTC.

The chain has TRBV5-1 and TRBJ2-7, with D possibly being TRBD1 (6 bases). The CDR3 has 13 amino acids. The germline V gene has CDR1 SGHRS and CDR2 YFSETQ. V lost 0 bases and J lost 11, with 15 bases in between. Here the CDR3 DNA reads TGCGCCAGCAGCTTGGGAGGTGGCAGGGGAGAGTACTTC. This sequence encodes CASSLGGGRGEYF.

The chain has TRBV28 and TRBJ2-7, with unresolved D. Germline V lookup: CDR1 MDHEN, CDR2 SYDVKM. The length of the CDR3 is 15 residues. V was cut by 4 bases and J by 2 bases, with 15 bases left in between. CDR3 amino acids: CASSSSTVGAYEQYF. The CDR3 bases are TGTGCCAGCAGTTCCTCGACGGTGGGCGCCTACGAGCAGTACTTC.